Listed below are T cell receptor beta chains from one sample, sequenced in a study of spatial heterogeneity in lung cancer. In TCRdb, the 5' RACE reads were re-called with MiXCR into one record per CDR3 protein. The data hold more than 8,000 distinct CDR3 sequences, with nearly 5.5% observed a single time. Source: PBMCs, taken at surgery. The receptors come from a male donor with early-stage non-small cell lung cancer. The conserved cysteine and the conserved F or W are not part of the CDR3 here. Each record gives: V gene, CDR3 length, J gene, CDR3 protein.

>TRBV7-3|12|TRBJ1-1
ASSLTPGSTEAF
>TRBV14|12|TRBJ2-2
ASSHSLNTGELF
>TRBV15|12|TRBJ1-5
ATNYGTPDQPQH
>TRBV12-3/TRBV12-4|10|TRBJ2-4
ASSSSENIQY
>TRBV5-6|13|TRBJ2-3
ASSFWATSTDTQY
>TRBV20-1|12|TRBJ2-7
SARDLGGNYEQY
>TRBV14|13|TRBJ1-1
ASSQDGSINTEAF
>TRBV27|14|TRBJ2-3
ASSLRVAGSTDTQY
>TRBV5-1|12|TRBJ2-1
ASSLNTAYNEQF
>TRBV29-1|12|TRBJ2-3
SVQPPPMTDTQY
>TRBV7-2|12|TRBJ1-5
ASSLTENNQPQH
>TRBV28|11|TRBJ1-1
ASTKTLNTEAF
>TRBV4-1|12|TRBJ2-1
ASSQEPPAARPF
>TRBV20-1|10|TRBJ1-2
SASQADYGYT
>TRBV25-1|10|TRBJ1-1
ASRAVNTEAF
>TRBV20-1|14|TRBJ2-1
SASRLAGSSYNEQF
>TRBV28|11|TRBJ2-7
ASNPDSSYEQY
>TRBV29-1|11|TRBJ2-3
SADPSGTDTQY
>TRBV28|14|TRBJ1-3
ASSSGGEGSGNTIY
>TRBV28|14|TRBJ1-5
ASSLSVLGSSQPQH
>TRBV6-6|11|TRBJ1-5
ASSSTYNQPQH
>TRBV7-9|14|TRBJ2-3
ASSFRRDSGTDTQY
>TRBV18|14|TRBJ2-1
ASSRGGAGAYNEQF
>TRBV4-3|14|TRBJ1-6
ASSQQGQGQNSPLH
>TRBV2|11|TRBJ1-2
ASSLTQGRGYT
>TRBV5-4|12|TRBJ2-1
ASRIGSSYNEQF
>TRBV12-3/TRBV12-4|12|TRBJ2-5
ASSLVARQETQY
>TRBV29-1|10|TRBJ1-1
SVVPYATEAF
>TRBV7-2|11|TRBJ2-2
ASRSEPPRELY
>TRBV7-9|10|TRBJ2-7
ASSLPPGEQY
>TRBV7-3|12|TRBJ2-7
ASSTGTGPREQY
>TRBV7-2|11|TRBJ2-3
ASSALRADTQY
>TRBV2|12|TRBJ2-5
ASSEEAGKETQY
>TRBV18|12|TRBJ2-2
ASSPGRALGELF
>TRBV3-1|12|TRBJ2-7
ASSTSGGSYEQY
>TRBV3-1|13|TRBJ2-3
ASSQGIGRADTQY
>TRBV18|11|TRBJ2-5
ASSPGLQETQY
>TRBV7-2|12|TRBJ2-7
ASSPPASPYEQY
>TRBV28|14|TRBJ2-1
ASSGTSGGDADEQF
>TRBV5-1|14|TRBJ2-5
ASSSSGGADLETQY
>TRBV29-1|11|TRBJ2-3
SVDRTPTDTQY
>TRBV12-3/TRBV12-4|12|TRBJ2-7
ASSLRLTSYEQY
>TRBV12-3/TRBV12-4|13|TRBJ2-4
ASSLSSGDEGIQY
>TRBV20-1|10|TRBJ1-5
SARPYDQPQH
>TRBV4-3|13|TRBJ2-3
ASSQALLTWDTQY
>TRBV11-2|12|TRBJ1-1
ASYRGTLNTEAF
>TRBV29-1|10|TRBJ1-1
SVEEPGDEAF
>TRBV7-2|11|TRBJ1-2
ASTPLTGRGYT
>TRBV29-1|19|TRBJ2-6
SVVTSGGPEGVFSGANVLT
>TRBV6-2/TRBV6-3|15|TRBJ2-1
ASRSPRLAGEYNEQF
>TRBV29-1|11|TRBJ2-4
SVEDPRGWIQY
>TRBV29-1|10|TRBJ2-7
SVVTGPYEQY
>TRBV9|13|TRBJ2-1
ASSEGADLRNEQF